Below are 2 T cell receptor beta chains sequenced from a single sample in a study of breast tumors, draining lymph nodes, adjacent tissues. Samples came from axillary lymph nodes draining the breast cancer. TCRdb processed the multiplex PCR reads anew with MiXCR; each CDR3 protein has one entry. Of roughly 260,000 distinct CDR3 sequences in the sample, around 30% were seen once. The specimen was axillary lymph node tissue. These receptor sequences come from a female donor with breast cancer. Some clones in this sample may be carry-over from other donors' samples.

As regards this clonotype: One base away lies a much larger clone, so this may be a sequencing read error. This chain joins TRBV5-5 and TRBJ2-1; 10 bases are a match to TRBD2. The CDR3 is 17 residues long. Germline CDR1 and CDR2: SGHKS and YYEKEE (reference sequence). CDR3 loop: CASSQVLAGSPYNEQLF. CDR3 DNA sequence: TGTGCCAGCAGCCAAGTACTAGCGGGATCCCCCTACAATGAGCAGCTCTTC.

V gene TRBV10-2 combines with J gene TRBJ2-1; TRBD2 aligns across 12 bases. V lost 2 bases and J lost 5; bases outside the gene matches: 4. Germline assignment: CDR1 WSHSY and CDR2 SAAADI. This CDR3 is built from 16 residues. For the CDR3, the DNA is TGCGCCAGCAGTGAGGCTAGCGGGAGGGGGAACAATGAGCAGTTCTTC. Its translation is CASSEASGRGNNEQFF.